What follows is one T cell receptor beta chain and its context. Its antigen is not identified. Germline lookup yields CDR1 SGHTA and CDR2 FQGNSA. The length of the CDR3 is 13 residues. The data originate from a study of shared clonotypes between healthy human individuals. Study-level points and caveats: Blood alone was sampled, and tissue repertoires likely differ.

Profiling relied on immunoSEQ multiplex PCR, and the TCRdb table lists in-frame clones only, not all of them. Here the sample spans about 95,000 clones, around two thirds being singletons. The sample comprised memory CD8+ T cells sorted from blood. As for subset: CD45RO+ cells pooled with CCR7-negative TemRA cells. This clonotype originated in a young man in good health. The chain uses TRBV7-2 and TRBJ2-5, with D uncertain. Gene TRBJ2-7 matches the end of the DNA better, so the J call may be wrong. For the CDR3, the DNA is TGTGCCGTGCAGAGAGAGGACTCCTACGAGCAGTACTTC. Translation gives CAVQREDSYEQYF.